These T cell receptor beta chains were read from a single sample in a study of T cells in Graves' hyperthyroidism and ophthalmopathy. TCRdb independently ran MiXCR on the multiplex PCR reads; one entry per CDR3 protein. The sample records some 350,000 distinct CDR3 sequences, approximately 15% being singletons. Sequencing was carried out using blood. The receptors here all came from a middle-aged woman with Graves' ophthalmopathy. Both conserved end residues are part of each CDR3. A D gene is named only where the DNA matches it firmly. Size tells how often a clone was seen (once, few, many) or the class of an expanded clone, and some rows leave it out.

v_gene	d_gene	j_gene	abundance	CDR3aa	CDR3nt
TRBV7-2	-	TRBJ1-6	-	CASSRGVGVVEPLHF	TGTGCCAGCAGCCGGGGGGTGGGTGTTGTTGAACCCCTCCACTTT
TRBV7-9	TRBD1	TRBJ2-7	-	CASSPRTGAPYEQYF	TGTGCCAGCAGCCCTAGGACAGGGGCTCCCTACGAGCAGTACTTC
TRBV3-1	-	TRBJ1-1	many	CASSQGTLENTEAFF	TGTGCCAGCAGCCAGGGGACACTTGAGAACACTGAAGCTTTCTTT
TRBV7-2	-	TRBJ2-5	-	CASSMGGGRQETQYF	TGTGCCAGCAGCATGGGGGGGGGCCGCCAAGAGACCCAGTACTTC
TRBV18	-	TRBJ2-3	few	CASSPTGSHSLPDTQYF	TGTGCCAGCTCTCCCACCGGATCCCACTCCCTCCCAGATACGCAGTATTTT
TRBV3-1	TRBD1	TRBJ1-3	-	CASARGQGNTIYF	TGTGCCAGCGCCCGGGGACAGGGAAACACCATATATTTT
TRBV27	TRBD2	TRBJ2-1	-	CASSPLGGYKFF	TGTGCCAGCAGTCCCTTGGGAGGGTATAAGTTCTTC
TRBV29-1	-	TRBJ1-3	few	CSVEAGNTIYF	TGCAGCGTTGAAGCTGGAAACACCATATATTTT
TRBV28	TRBD1	TRBJ1-3	many	CASNRDRGPGNTIYF	TGTGCCAGCAACAGAGACAGGGGGCCTGGAAACACCATATATTTT
TRBV2	TRBD1	TRBJ1-2	many	CASNRQGAANYGYTF	TGTGCCAGCAATAGACAGGGGGCAGCGAACTATGGCTACACCTTC
TRBV12-3/TRBV12-4	TRBD2	TRBJ2-1	-	CASSLATSGGWSSYNEQFF	TGTGCCAGCAGTTTAGCTACTAGCGGGGGGTGGTCCTCCTACAATGAGCAGTTCTTC
TRBV28	-	TRBJ2-7	few	CASSLSFRGWGEQYF	TGTGCCAGCAGTTTATCTTTCAGGGGCTGGGGTGAGCAGTACTTC
TRBV24-1	-	TRBJ2-2	many	CATSAQVATGELFF	TGTGCCACCAGTGCTCAGGTTGCCACCGGGGAGCTGTTTTTT
TRBV12-3/TRBV12-4	-	TRBJ1-6	-	CASSFSLGGTGLWSPLHF	TGTGCCAGCAGTTTTTCTTTAGGGGGAACAGGGTTATGGTCACCCCTCCACTTT
TRBV7-8	-	TRBJ1-1	-	CASSPLTGTVTEAFF	TGTGCCAGCAGCCCCCTAACCGGGACGGTCACTGAAGCTTTCTTT
TRBV19	TRBD2	TRBJ2-1	-	CASSKRLAGATYNEQFF	TGTGCCAGTAGTAAAAGACTAGCGGGGGCTACCTACAATGAGCAGTTCTTC
TRBV2	TRBD2	TRBJ2-2	many	CATGTSLGGELFF	TGTGCCACCGGGACTAGTCTCGGCGGGGAGCTGTTTTTT
TRBV28	TRBD1	TRBJ2-3	many	CASRQGGGTDTQYF	TGTGCCAGCCGACAGGGGGGGGGCACAGATACGCAGTATTTT
TRBV25-1	-	TRBJ1-2	few	CASSRTDSRTYGYTF	TGTGCCAGCAGCCGGACTGACTCGAGAACCTATGGCTACACCTTC
TRBV20-1	TRBD1	TRBJ1-1	many	CSAGTVFNTEAFF	TGCAGTGCAGGGACAGTTTTCAACACTGAAGCTTTCTTT
TRBV5-1	-	TRBJ2-3	many	CASSLDVLYTDTQYF	TGCGCCAGCAGCTTGGATGTCCTATACACAGATACGCAGTATTTT
TRBV12-3/TRBV12-4	-	TRBJ2-7	few	CASSLDTSRPYEQYF	TGTGCCAGCAGTTTGGACACAAGCCGGCCCTACGAGCAGTACTTC
TRBV3-1	-	TRBJ1-1	-	CASSYIQGSTEAFF	TGTGCCAGCAGCTACATACAGGGAAGCACTGAAGCTTTCTTT
TRBV6-1	TRBD2	TRBJ2-1	many	CASSLTAGSSYNEQFF	TGTGCCAGCAGTCTTACAGCGGGAAGCTCCTACAATGAGCAGTTCTTC
TRBV5-1	-	TRBJ1-5	few	CASSVRGERPQHF	TGCGCCAGCAGCGTCAGGGGCGAACGGCCCCAGCATTTT
TRBV7-6	TRBD1	TRBJ1-3	many	CASSGTVSGNTIYF	TGTGCCAGCAGTGGGACAGTTTCTGGAAACACCATATATTTT
TRBV2	TRBD1	TRBJ2-5	many	CASSELRGSAETQYF	TGTGCCAGCAGTGAACTCAGGGGGAGTGCGGAGACCCAGTACTTC
TRBV6-1	-	TRBJ1-1	many	CASSALLTDWTEAFF	TGTGCCAGCAGTGCCCTATTGACAGATTGGACTGAAGCTTTCTTT
TRBV20-1	TRBD1	TRBJ2-7	few	CSARDFSRSTGGLYEQYF	TGCAGTGCTAGAGATTTTAGCAGGTCGACAGGGGGGCTCTACGAGCAGTACTTC
TRBV5-6	-	TRBJ1-1	few	CASSLELGSTEAFF	TGTGCCAGCAGCTTGGAGTTGGGTTCCACTGAAGCTTTCTTT
TRBV18	-	TRBJ2-3	many	CASSPQRTDTQYF	TGTGCCAGCTCACCCCAGCGCACAGATACGCAGTATTTT
TRBV11-2	TRBD2	TRBJ2-5	few	CASSPEREGQETQYF	TGTGCCAGCAGCCCCGAGCGGGAGGGACAAGAGACCCAGTACTTC
TRBV4-2	-	TRBJ2-2	few	CASQALIGVNTGELFF	TGTGCCAGCCAAGCACTCATCGGAGTGAACACCGGGGAGCTGTTTTTT
TRBV13	TRBD1	TRBJ2-1	many	CASRHDRGNEQFF	TGTGCCAGCAGGCATGACAGGGGGAATGAGCAGTTCTTC
TRBV28	-	TRBJ1-3	-	CASSPAASDYSGNTIYF	TGTGCCAGCAGTCCCGCTGCGTCGGACTACTCTGGAAACACCATATATTTT
TRBV24-1	-	TRBJ2-1	-	CATSDLTGVEQFF	TGTGCCACCAGTGATTTAACGGGGGTCGAGCAGTTCTTC
TRBV5-1	-	TRBJ2-1	-	CASSPGGWSVGNEQFF	TGCGCCAGCAGCCCGGGCGGGTGGTCGGTGGGCAATGAGCAGTTCTTC
TRBV7-8	TRBD2	TRBJ2-7	many	CASSPLVRTSSYEQYF	TGTGCCAGCAGCCCTCTGGTTCGGACTAGCAGTTACGAGCAGTACTTC
TRBV24-1	-	TRBJ2-3	few	CATSVSTDTQYF	TGTGCCACCAGTGTGAGCACAGATACGCAGTATTTT
TRBV28	TRBD1	TRBJ1-5	many	CASSPDRVLNQPQHF	TGTGCCAGCAGCCCGGACAGGGTGCTCAATCAGCCCCAGCATTTT
TRBV28	-	TRBJ1-1	many	CASSFLQGFLVKNTEAFF	TGTGCCAGCAGTTTTCTACAGGGTTTCTTAGTGAAGAACACTGAAGCTTTCTTT
TRBV27	TRBD2	TRBJ2-7	many	CASSSPGGEQYF	TGTGCCAGCAGTTCCCCGGGGGGCGAGCAGTACTTC
TRBV15	-	TRBJ2-5	many	CATSRGGQQETQYF	TGTGCCACCAGCAGGGGGGGGCAGCAAGAGACCCAGTACTTC
TRBV28	-	TRBJ2-1	-	CASSQGLPSYNEQFF	TGTGCCAGCAGTCAAGGACTTCCCTCCTACAATGAGCAGTTCTTC
TRBV2	-	TRBJ2-7	many	CASRGHRSSYEQYF	TGTGCCAGCAGAGGACACCGGAGCTCCTACGAGCAGTACTTC